Detailed here is one T cell receptor beta chain. Its antigen is as yet unknown. The assay was immunoSEQ multiplex PCR, and TCRdb's table has in-frame clones only and misses some. Among over 110,000 clones listed, roughly 92% were seen once. This sample is drawn from a study of T cell responses to AZD1222 COVID-19 vaccine. Study-wide results and limits: Clonal diversity was possibly underestimated; the donors were predominantly white British and more often female.

Germline V gene data show CDR1 as SQVTM and CDR2 as ANQGSEA. The CDR3 consists of 12 residues. The ends lost 7 bases at V and 4 bases at J; junction bases unmatched: 6. This receptor was taken from an adult who received the AZD1222 COVID-19 vaccine. Sequencing was performed on peripheral blood, taken 28 days after the second AZD1222 dose. V gene TRBV29-1 combines with J gene TRBJ1-2, with 7 nucleotides matching TRBD1. CDR3 in amino acids: CSALTGPYGYTF. The CDR3 DNA reads as TGCAGCGCCCTGACAGGGCCCTATGGCTACACCTTC.